This TCR beta chain was retrieved from a study of T cell responses to AZD1222 COVID-19 vaccine. Study-level findings and limits: The sample set comprised mostly white British donors with more females, and clonal diversity was possibly underestimated.

About this clone: The target antigen is unknown.

Method: immunoSEQ multiplex PCR; TCRdb's copy keeps in-frame clones and lacks some. The repertoire has 130,000 or so clones, just under 95% of them found once; the top ten carry roughly 6.6%. CDR1 and CDR2 (germline): MNHNS, SASEGT. The CDR3 covers 16 residues. Trimming shortened V by 4 bases and J by 0 bases, and 15 bases separated the two germline ends. The sequences come from peripheral blood, collected on day 0 of AZD1222 vaccination. This clonotype was sampled from an adult in good health. This chain links TRBV6-1 with TRBJ1-2; weak D call: TRBD1 (6 bases). CDR3 protein: CASSAKTGMANYGYTF. CDR3 in DNA: TGTGCCAGCAGTGCAAAAACAGGGATGGCTAACTATGGCTACACCTTC.